The clone carrying this T cell receptor (beta chain) was recorded many times. Its antigen is as yet unknown. These data are taken from a study of CD8 T cells in ankylosing spondylitis. Germline assignment: CDR1 SQVTM and CDR2 ANQGSEA. The V end was cut by 4 bases, the J end by 3 bases, with 9 bases between. The CDR3 spans 12 residues. Each TCR beta library was made by quantitative 5'-RACE that incorporated molecular barcodes. TCRdb reanalysed the 5' RACE reads using MiXCR and keeps one entry per CDR3 protein. The sample has about 460,000 distinct CDR3 sequences; approximately 5% are singletons. Study conclusions and caveats: What seemed typical of ankylosing spondylitis blood was a TCR beta motif built from several highly homologous variants.

Sequencing was done on a sample of blood, either unsorted or a sorted T cell fraction (not recorded which). The V call is TRBV29-1, the J call TRBJ1-2; D is unresolved. This TCR was recovered from a male donor with ankylosing spondylitis. CDR3 amino acids: CSVVKPDYGYTF. The CDR3 bases are TGCAGCGTTGTTAAGCCGGACTATGGCTACACCTTC.